The T cell receptor (beta chain) described here comes from a study of identical twins. Study outcomes and limitations: Conclusions were drawn cross-sectionally by statistical analysis, without following the same donors.

Each CDR3 protein is one row after TCRdb ran MiXCR on the 5' RACE reads. Of hundreds of thousands of distinct CDR3 sequences listed, about 7% were seen once; the top ten hold 1.6%. This clonotype has at least ten counts. Its cognate antigen is unknown. J lost 7 bases, V lost 6 bases, and 12 bases had no gene match. There are 15 residues in the CDR3. CDR1 and CDR2 from the germline V gene are SGHRS and YFSETQ. Another study also made use of these data, one on yellow fever vaccine responses in identical twins.

This sequence originates from a woman aged 18-35 years in good health. This rearrangement joins TRBV5-1 to TRBJ2-1; 8 nucleotides match TRBD2. The sequencing input was PBMCs. The CDR3 nucleotides are TGCGCCAGCATGACAGCGGGGGCCCCTGGAAATGAGCAGTTCTTC. The encoded protein is CASMTAGAPGNEQFF.